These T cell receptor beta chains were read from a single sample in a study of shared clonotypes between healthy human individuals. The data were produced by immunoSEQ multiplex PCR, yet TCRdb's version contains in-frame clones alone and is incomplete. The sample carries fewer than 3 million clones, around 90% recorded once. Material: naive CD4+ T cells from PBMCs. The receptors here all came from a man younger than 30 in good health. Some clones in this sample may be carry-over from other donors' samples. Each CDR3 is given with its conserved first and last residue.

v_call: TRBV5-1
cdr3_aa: CASSLIVGGPNTGELFF

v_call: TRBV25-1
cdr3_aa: CASSESGGTDTQYF

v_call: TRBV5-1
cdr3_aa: CASSLLLAGELGNEQFF

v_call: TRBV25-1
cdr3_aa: CASSDRDTRNTEAFF

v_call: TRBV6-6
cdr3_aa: CASSRLAGAYEQYF

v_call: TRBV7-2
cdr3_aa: CASRPQGSTDTQYF

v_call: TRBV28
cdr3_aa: CASSIGGAHGNQPQHF

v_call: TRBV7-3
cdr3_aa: CASRRGTEAGELFF

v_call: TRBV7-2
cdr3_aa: CASSLLATTSYEQYF

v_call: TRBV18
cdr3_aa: CASRQGDYGYTF

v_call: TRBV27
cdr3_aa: CASSLKGTNLYEQYF

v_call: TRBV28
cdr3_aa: CASSDRKGILSNQPQHF

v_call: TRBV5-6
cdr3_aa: CASSLAGTGDYNEQFF

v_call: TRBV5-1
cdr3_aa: CASSLTSGQGNEKLFF

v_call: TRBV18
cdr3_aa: CASSPINVQGREDTQYF

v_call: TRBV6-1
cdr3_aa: CASSEAKWTGLDGYTF

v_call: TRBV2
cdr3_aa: CASSEEVYRDQPQHF

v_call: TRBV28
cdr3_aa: CASSPHVGGLRRYEQYF

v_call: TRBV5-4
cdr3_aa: CASSTDRGREEQYF

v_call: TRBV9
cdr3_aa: CASSVGTGRADTQYF

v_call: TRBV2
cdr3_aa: CASSDIPQGMNTEAFF

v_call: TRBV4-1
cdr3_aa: CASSHRLAGDQETQYF

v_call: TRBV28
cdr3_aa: CASSRDLRNTEAFF

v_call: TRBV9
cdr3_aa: CASSPGSGVVQYF

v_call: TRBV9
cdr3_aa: CASSVAPLPGGVSEQYF

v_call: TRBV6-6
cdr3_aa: CASQWGQYEAFF

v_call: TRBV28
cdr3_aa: CASTGVGYTF

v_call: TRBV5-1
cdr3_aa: CASGRLGADNEKLFF

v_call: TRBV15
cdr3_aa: CATSRDPVITDTQYF

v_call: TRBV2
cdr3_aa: CASKQGPNQPQHF

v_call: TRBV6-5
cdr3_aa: CASSYVEGYNTGELFF

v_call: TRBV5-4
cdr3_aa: CASSHTKQGAGEQYF

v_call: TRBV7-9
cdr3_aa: CASSLRDGGDEQFF

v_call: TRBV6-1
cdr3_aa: CASSDQGQNYGYTF

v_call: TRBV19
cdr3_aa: CASRGDSGNTIYF

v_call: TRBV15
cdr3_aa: CATSRDRVGREAFF

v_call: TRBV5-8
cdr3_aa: CASSLRVSEAFF

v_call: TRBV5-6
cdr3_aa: CASSLLRDDTQYF

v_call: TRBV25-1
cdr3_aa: CASRLAGLEEQYF

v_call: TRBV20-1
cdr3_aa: CSARDTDTQYF

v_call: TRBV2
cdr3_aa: CAGASGGSREQYF

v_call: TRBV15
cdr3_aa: CATSRAADSEAFF

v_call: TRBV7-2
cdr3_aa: CASSLGRIGDTQYF

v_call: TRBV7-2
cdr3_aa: CASSLEVAGFLGNTIYF

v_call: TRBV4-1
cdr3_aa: CASSQSGLYPSDEQFF

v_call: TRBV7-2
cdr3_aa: CASSPDRGLAYEQYF

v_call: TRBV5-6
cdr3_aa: CASSLVDLEQYF

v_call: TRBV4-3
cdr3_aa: CASSQESGGHGYTF

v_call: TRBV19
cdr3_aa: CASSVSGTTNYNEQFF

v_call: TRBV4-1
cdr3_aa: CASSPAVGGPGREQYF

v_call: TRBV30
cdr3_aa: CAWAQTGTSGEQYF

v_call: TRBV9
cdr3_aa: CASSPKGQPQHF

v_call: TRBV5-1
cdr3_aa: CASSEGHGPDTQYF

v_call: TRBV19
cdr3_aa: CASSMVPAYSTDTQYF